The 5 T cell receptor beta chains below were found in one sample sequenced in a study of T cells in Graves' hyperthyroidism and ophthalmopathy. Authors of the study amplified TCR beta CDR3 regions from RNA transcripts. An initial round of RT-PCR targeting the TCR CDR3 relied on the HTBI primer set. TCRdb itself ran the multiplex PCR reads through MiXCR, one entry per CDR3 protein. Here the sample spans about 340,000 distinct CDR3 sequences, under 25% being singletons. Sequencing was performed on blood. These receptor sequences come from a woman aged 45-59 years with Graves' hyperthyroidism.

Here the CDR3 reads CASSLGTGSANEQFF. The CDR3 nucleotides read TGTGCCAGCAGTTTAGGGACAGGGAGTGCCAATGAGCAGTTCTTC. This sequence joins TRBV28 and TRBJ2-1, with TRBD1 matching over 9 bases. The CDR3 consists of 15 residues. J lost 6 bases, V lost 2 bases, and 5 bases had no gene match. Germline CDR1 and CDR2: MDHEN and SYDVKM.

V gene TRBV5-4 combines with J gene TRBJ1-2; the match to TRBD1 covers 7 bases. Unmatched junction bases numbered 17, after V lost 5 bases and J lost 4 bases. Germline CDR1 is SGHNT and CDR2 is YYREEE (reference sequence). The CDR3 has 17 residues. The CDR3 loop reads CASSLNPDRRGLYGYTF. In DNA, the CDR3 is TGTGCCAGCAGTCTTAATCCGGACAGGCGGGGGCTCTATGGCTACACCTTC.

This clonotype was picked up a small number of times. This chain uses TRBV11-3 with TRBJ2-1, with D perhaps TRBD2 (5 bases). The germline CDR1 and CDR2 sequences are SGHNT and YENEEA. The CDR3 runs to 15 residues. Trimming stripped 0 bases from V and 1 base from J, with 7 bases between. The CDR3 reads CASSLDGDSYNEQFF. The DNA of the CDR3 is TGTGCCAGCAGCTTAGACGGGGATTCCTACAATGAGCAGTTCTTC.

This clonotype was detected many times. This chain joins TRBV5-1 and TRBJ1-2, with D unclear. This CDR3 is 13 amino acids long. Per germline, CDR1 SGHRS and CDR2 YFSETQ. With 0 bases removed from V and 2 bases from J, the gap between germline ends came to 5 bases. The CDR3 sequence: CASSLDANYGYTF. CDR3 DNA: TGCGCCAGCAGCTTGGATGCGAACTATGGCTACACCTTC.

This clonotype was counted ten times or more. The V call is TRBV18, the J call TRBJ1-5, with 10 positions matching TRBD1. The J segment lost 6 bases and the V segment lost 2 bases, leaving 7 bases of the junction unmatched. The CDR3 has 16 residues. Per the germline V gene, CDR1 is KGHSH and CDR2 is LQKENI. CDR3 sequence: CASSPRQGASAQPQHF. The CDR3 region has the DNA TGTGCCAGCTCACCAAGACAGGGGGCGTCGGCTCAGCCCCAGCATTTT. Full variable domain (remainder filled in from reference TRBV18 and TRBJ1-5): NAGVMQNPRHLVRRRGQEARLRCSPMKGHSHVYWYRQLPEEGLKFMVYLQKENIIDESGMPKERFSAEFPKEGPSILRIQQVVRGDSAAYFCASSPRQGASAQPQHFGDGTRLSIL.